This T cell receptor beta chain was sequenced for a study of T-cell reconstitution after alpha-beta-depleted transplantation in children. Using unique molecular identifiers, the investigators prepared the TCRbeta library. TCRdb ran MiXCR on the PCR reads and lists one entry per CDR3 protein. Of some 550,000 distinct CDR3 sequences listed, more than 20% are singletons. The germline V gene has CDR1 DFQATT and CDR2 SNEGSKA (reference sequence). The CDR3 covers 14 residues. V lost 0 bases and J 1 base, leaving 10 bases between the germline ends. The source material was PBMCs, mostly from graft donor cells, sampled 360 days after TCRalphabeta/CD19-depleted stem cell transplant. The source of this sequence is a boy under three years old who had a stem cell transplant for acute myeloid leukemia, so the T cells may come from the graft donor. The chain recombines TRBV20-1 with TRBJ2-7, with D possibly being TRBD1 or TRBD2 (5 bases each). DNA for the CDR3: TGCAGTGCTAGAGATAGTGGGGGATCCTACGAGCAGTACGTC. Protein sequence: CSARDSGGSYEQYV.